This T cell receptor (beta chain) was observed in a study of long-term antiretroviral therapy in people with HIV. Study details: The immediate-ART recommendation dates to 2015, and the earliest samples predate it by about a decade.

Whole-study results and caveats: Clones showing expansion before ART dominated the repertoire at all time points. Upon ART, diversity increased but remained lower than transplant donor controls.

Participants who had HIV were, without exception, treated in the United States. Trimming took 7 bases from V and 0 from J; bases not matched to a gene: 5. CDR1 is WSHSY and CDR2 is SAAADI in the germline V gene. The CDR3 is 14 residues long. Running of the v3.0 immunoSEQ assay took place at survey level. Only in-frame clones appear in the TCRdb table, and some are missing; sequencing was by immunoSEQ multiplex PCR. The sample lists approximately 13,000 clones, 75% to 85% seen once, with roughly 19% in the top ten. By sample share, this clone is medium-sized. Its antigen is as yet unknown. The gene calls are TRBV10-2 and TRBJ2-7, with 8 bases lining up with TRBD1. This material consisted of unsorted PBMCs, taken 1.3 years before starting antiretroviral therapy. The TCR originated in a man aged 40-49 years with HIV. CDR3 nucleotides: TGCGCCAGCACCATGACAGGGGCCTCCTACGAGCAGTACTTC. Protein product: CASTMTGASYEQYF.